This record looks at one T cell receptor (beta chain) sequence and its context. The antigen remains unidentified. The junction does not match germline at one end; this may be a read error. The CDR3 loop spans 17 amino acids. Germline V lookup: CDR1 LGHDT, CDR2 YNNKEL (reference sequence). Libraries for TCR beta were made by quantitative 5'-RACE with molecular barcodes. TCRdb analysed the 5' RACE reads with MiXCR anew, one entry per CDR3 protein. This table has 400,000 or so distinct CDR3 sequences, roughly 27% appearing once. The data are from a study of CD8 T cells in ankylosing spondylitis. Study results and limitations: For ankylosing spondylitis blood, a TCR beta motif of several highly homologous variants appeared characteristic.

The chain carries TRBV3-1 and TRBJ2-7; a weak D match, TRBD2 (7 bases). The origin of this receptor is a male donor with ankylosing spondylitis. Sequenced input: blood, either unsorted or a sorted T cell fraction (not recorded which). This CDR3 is CATSIRGGGRGNYEQYF. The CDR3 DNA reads TGTGCCACCAGCATCCGCGGGGGAGGGAGGGGGAACTACGAGCAGTACTTC.